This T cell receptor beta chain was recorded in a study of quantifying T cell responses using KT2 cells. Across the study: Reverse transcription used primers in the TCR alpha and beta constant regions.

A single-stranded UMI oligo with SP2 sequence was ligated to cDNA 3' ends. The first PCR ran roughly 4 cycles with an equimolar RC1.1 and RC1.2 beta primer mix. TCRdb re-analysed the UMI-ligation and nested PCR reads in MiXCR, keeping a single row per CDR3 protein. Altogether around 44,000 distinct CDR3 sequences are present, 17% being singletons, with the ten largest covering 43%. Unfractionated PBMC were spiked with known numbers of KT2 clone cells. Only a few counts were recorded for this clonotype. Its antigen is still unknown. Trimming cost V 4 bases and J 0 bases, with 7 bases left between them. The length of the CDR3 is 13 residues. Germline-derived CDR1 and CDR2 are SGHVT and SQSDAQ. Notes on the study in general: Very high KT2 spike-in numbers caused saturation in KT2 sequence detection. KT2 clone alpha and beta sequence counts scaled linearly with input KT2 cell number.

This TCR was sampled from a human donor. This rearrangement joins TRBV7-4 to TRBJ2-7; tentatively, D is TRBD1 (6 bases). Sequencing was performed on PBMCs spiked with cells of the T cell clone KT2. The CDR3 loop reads CASSWDTSYEQYF. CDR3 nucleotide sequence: TGTGCCAGCAGCTGGGACACCTCCTACGAGCAGTACTTC.